This T cell receptor (beta chain) was sequenced during a study of T cells in localized non-small cell lung cancer. Here immunoSEQ multiplex PCR was the method, and the copy in TCRdb shows in-frame clones only, minus some. The data show under 5,500 clones, 30% to 40% seen once. Whole-study results and caveats: Increased T cell density in blood showed an association with longer overall survival. Turning up in adjacent lung were a median approximately 60 of the top 100 tumor clones.

Comment on this clone: No antigen is known for it.

Looked up from germline, CDR1 is SGDLS and CDR2 is YYNGEE. V lost 5 bases to trimming and J lost 1 base; unmatched junction nucleotides: 7. The CDR3 length is 15 residues. Sample: lung tumor tissue, taken before any cancer treatment. This receptor was identified in a female donor at least 60 years old with stage I lung adenocarcinoma. The chain links TRBV9 to TRBJ2-5, with 8 bases fitting TRBD2. This chain's CDR3 is CASSGQLAGQETQYF. The DNA for the CDR3 is TGTGCCAGCAGTGGTCAGCTAGCGGGCCAAGAGACCCAGTACTTC.